These 2 T cell receptor beta chains share one sample of origin, sequenced in a study of breast tumors, draining lymph nodes, adjacent tissues. MiXCR, applied by TCRdb to the multiplex PCR reads, yields one record per CDR3 protein. The sample contains 150,000 to 200,000 distinct CDR3 sequences, approximately 31% of which appear only once. The lymph nodes were axillary draining lymph nodes from breast cancer patients. The sequencing input was axillary lymph node tissue. These receptors came from a female donor with breast cancer. Some clones in this sample may be carry-over from other donors' samples.

In its sample, this clonotype was seen a few times. The J gene is TRBJ2-1, the V gene TRBV30, with 13 bases that match TRBD2. Trimming cost V 2 bases and J 1 base; bases outside gene matches: 5. This CDR3 has 17 amino acids. CDR1 is GTSNPN, CDR2 SVGIG, per germline (reference sequence). The CDR3 sequence is CAWSLLAGGGSYNEQFF. In DNA, the CDR3 is TGTGCCTGGAGTCTACTAGCGGGAGGGGGATCCTACAATGAGCAGTTCTTC.

This clonotype was seen ten or more times. This chain uses TRBV11-2 with TRBJ2-7, with a weak D call TRBD2 (6 bases). The germline CDR1 and CDR2 sequences are SGHAT and FQNNGV. V lost 4 bases, J lost 10 bases, and 11 bases lay in between. The CDR3 length is 11 residues. Written as DNA, the CDR3 is TGTGCCAGCAGCTACGGCGGGAACCAGTACTTC. Residues: CASSYGGNQYF. The whole variable domain, filled in from reference TRBV11-2 and TRBJ2-7, reads EAGVAQSPRYKIIEKRQSVAFWCNPISGHATLYWYQQILGQGPKLLIQFQNNGVVDDSQLPKDRFSAERLKGVDSTLKIQPAKLEDSAVYLCASSYGGNQYFGPGTRLTVT.